The clone carrying this TCR beta chain has ten or more counts. Amplification of ligated cDNA took four PCR rounds with SP2 and nested alpha and beta constant primers. In TCRdb, the UMI-ligation and nested PCR reads were re-called with MiXCR into one record per CDR3 protein. The table lists roughly 13,000 distinct CDR3 sequences, about 5% of them singletons. Treatment specified: skin biopsy from PPD injection site in Mantoux-positive individual. The library had UMIs added by 3' ligation of an oligonucleotide to TCR cDNA. Tuberculin skin test biopsies were taken where PPD was injected in Mantoux-positive people. The data originate from a study of naive and memory T cell subsets. Sequencing used skin, obtained from a tuberculin skin test site. This sequence was found in an adult in good health.

The CDR3 reads CASSTGGRYEQYF. The CDR3 bases are TGTGCCAGCAGTACAGGGGGCCGGTACGAGCAGTACTTC. This rearrangement joins TRBV6-6 to TRBJ2-7; the match to TRBD1 covers 9 bases. The V gene's germline CDR1 is MNHNY and CDR2 SVGAGI (reference sequence). J gave up 4 bases and V 5 bases, and 3 bases lay outside the gene matches. The CDR3 covers 13 residues.